The 6 T cell receptor beta chains reported below all come from one sample, sequenced in a study of blood T cell repertoires in COVID-19. The method was immunoSEQ multiplex PCR; TCRdb's version includes in-frame clones alone and lacks a portion of them. The sample contains tens of thousands of clones, roughly 90% of which appear only once. The sample consisted of peripheral blood. These receptors all stem from a man aged 60-69 years with active or convalescent COVID-19.

This clone has a single count. The chain employs TRBV5-4 and TRBJ2-7, with TRBD1 matching 7 bases. The CDR3 runs to 15 residues. The J segment lost 3 bases and the V segment lost 0 bases, leaving 6 bases of the junction unmatched. Germline V gene sequence: CDR1 SGHNT, CDR2 YYREEE (reference sequence). The CDR3: CASSLAVQGDYEQYF. CDR3 nucleotides: TGTGCCAGCAGCTTGGCTGTCCAGGGGGACTACGAGCAGTACTTC.

The chain recombines TRBV7-3 with TRBJ2-7; 9 positions agree with TRBD2. The CDR3 runs 13 residues. CDR1 SGHTA and CDR2 FQGTGA come from the germline V gene. Germline trimming cut 5 bases from V and 3 bases from J; bases unmatched to any gene: 2. This chain's CDR3 is CASSGSGSYEQYF. The CDR3 region has the DNA TGTGCCAGCAGCGGTAGCGGGAGCTACGAGCAGTACTTC.

The CDR3 DNA reads as TGCGCCAGCAGCTTGCCGGCCGACAGGTATGGCTACACCTTC. Translated: CASSLPADRYGYTF. The chain carries TRBV5-1 and TRBJ1-2; TRBD1 might be the D (6 bases). In germline, CDR1 is SGHRS, CDR2 YFSETQ. The length of the CDR3 is 14 residues. The ends were cut back, 1 base at V and 5 bases at J, with 12 bases in the middle.

This chain uses TRBV27 with TRBJ1-5; D may be TRBD1 (6 bases). Trimming shortened V by 0 bases and J by 3 bases, and 9 bases separated the two germline ends. CDR1 and CDR2 (germline): MNHEY, SMNVEV (reference sequence). The CDR3 runs 15 residues. CDR3 amino acids: CASSLSQGPNQPQHF. In DNA, the CDR3 is TGTGCCAGCAGTTTATCCCAGGGGCCCAATCAGCCCCAGCATTTT.

The chain couples TRBV7-2 to TRBJ1-5; D not certain. The CDR3 totals 12 residues. CDR1 is SGHTA, CDR2 FQGNSA, per germline. The V and J ends lost 8 bases and 5 bases respectively, with 10 bases between them. The CDR3 sequence is CASRENDQPQHF. In nucleotides, the CDR3 is TGTGCCAGCCGCGAGAACGATCAGCCCCAGCATTTT.

V and J are TRBV4-3 and TRBJ2-7, with 8 positions matching TRBD2. This CDR3 contains 14 residues. Germline V gene lookup returns CDR1 LGHNA and CDR2 YSLEER. V dropped 1 base and J dropped 6; count of bases not matched to a gene: 5. CDR3 DNA: TGCGCCAGCAGCCAAGCTAGCGGGTCGGGCGAGCAGTACTTC. This codes for CASSQASGSGEQYF.